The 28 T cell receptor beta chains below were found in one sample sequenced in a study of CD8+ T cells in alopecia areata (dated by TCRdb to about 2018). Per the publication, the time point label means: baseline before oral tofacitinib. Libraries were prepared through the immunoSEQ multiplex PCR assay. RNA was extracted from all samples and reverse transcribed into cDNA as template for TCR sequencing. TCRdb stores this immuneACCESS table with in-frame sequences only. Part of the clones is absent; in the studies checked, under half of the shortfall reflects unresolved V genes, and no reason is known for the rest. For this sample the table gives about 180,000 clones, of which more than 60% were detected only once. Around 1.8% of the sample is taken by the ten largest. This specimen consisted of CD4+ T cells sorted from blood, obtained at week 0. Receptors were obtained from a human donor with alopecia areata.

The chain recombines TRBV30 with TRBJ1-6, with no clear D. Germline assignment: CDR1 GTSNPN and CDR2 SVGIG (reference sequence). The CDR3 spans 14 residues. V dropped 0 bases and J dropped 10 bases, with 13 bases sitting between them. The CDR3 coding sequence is TGTGCCTGGAGTGTACGGGGTTTCGGGTCACCCCTCCACTTT. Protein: CAWSVRGFGSPLHF.

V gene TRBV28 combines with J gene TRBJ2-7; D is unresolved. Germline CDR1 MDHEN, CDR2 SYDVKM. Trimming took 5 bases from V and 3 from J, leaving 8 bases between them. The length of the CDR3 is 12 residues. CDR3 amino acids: CASSPRDYEQYF. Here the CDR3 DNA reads TGTGCCAGCAGTCCGCGAGACTACGAGCAGTACTTC.

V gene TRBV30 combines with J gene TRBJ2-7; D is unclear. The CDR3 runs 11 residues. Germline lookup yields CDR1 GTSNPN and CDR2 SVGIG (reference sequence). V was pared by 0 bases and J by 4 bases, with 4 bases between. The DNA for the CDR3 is TGTGCCTGGAGTGTATGGTACGAGCAGTACTTC. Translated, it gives CAWSVWYEQYF.

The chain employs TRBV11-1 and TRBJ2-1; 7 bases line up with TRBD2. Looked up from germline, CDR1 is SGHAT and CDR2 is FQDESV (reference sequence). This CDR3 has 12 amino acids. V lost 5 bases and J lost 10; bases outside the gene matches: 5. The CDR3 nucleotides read TGTGCCAGCAGCAGGAGCGGGGACGAGCAGTTCTTC. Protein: CASSRSGDEQFF.

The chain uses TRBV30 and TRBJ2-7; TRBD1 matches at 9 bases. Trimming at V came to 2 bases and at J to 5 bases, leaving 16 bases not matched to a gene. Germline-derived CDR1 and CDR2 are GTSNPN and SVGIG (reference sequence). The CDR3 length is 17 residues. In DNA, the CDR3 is TGTGCCTGGAGTATCGCAACCGGGACAGGGTTGAAGGACGAGCAGTACTTC. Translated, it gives CAWSIATGTGLKDEQYF.

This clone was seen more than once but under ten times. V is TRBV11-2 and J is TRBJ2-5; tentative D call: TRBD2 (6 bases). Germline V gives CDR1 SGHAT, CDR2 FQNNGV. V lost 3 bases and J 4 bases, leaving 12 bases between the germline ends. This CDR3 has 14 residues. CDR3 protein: CASSFGTHIETQYF. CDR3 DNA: TGTGCCAGCAGCTTCGGGACTCACATAGAGACCCAGTACTTC.

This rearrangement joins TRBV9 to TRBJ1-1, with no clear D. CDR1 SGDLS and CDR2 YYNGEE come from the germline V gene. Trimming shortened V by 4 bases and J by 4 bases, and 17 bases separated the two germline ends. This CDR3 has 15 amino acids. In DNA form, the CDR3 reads TGTGCCAGCAGCCCTTGGGGAGGAGCAGGCACTGAAGCTTTCTTT. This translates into CASSPWGGAGTEAFF.

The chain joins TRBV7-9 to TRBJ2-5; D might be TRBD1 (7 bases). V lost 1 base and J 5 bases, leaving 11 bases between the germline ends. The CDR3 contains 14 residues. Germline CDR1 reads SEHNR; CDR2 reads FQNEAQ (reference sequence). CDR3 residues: CASSLVGGQETQYF. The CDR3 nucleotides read TGTGCCAGCAGCTTAGTCGGGGGACAGGAGACCCAGTACTTC.

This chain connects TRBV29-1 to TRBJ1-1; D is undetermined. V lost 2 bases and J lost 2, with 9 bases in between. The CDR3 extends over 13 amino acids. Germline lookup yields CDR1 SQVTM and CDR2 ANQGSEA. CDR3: CSVESGVNTEAFF. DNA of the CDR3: TGCAGCGTTGAAAGTGGGGTTAACACTGAAGCTTTCTTT.

CDR3 in DNA: TGTGCCAGCTCCCCGGCAGGGAACTATGGCTACACCTTC. Translated: CASSPAGNYGYTF. The chain carries TRBV18 and TRBJ1-2; weak D call: TRBD1 (5 bases). The CDR3 has 13 amino acids. Trimming shortened V by 6 bases and J by 2 bases, and 10 bases separated the two germline ends. Germline V gene sequence: CDR1 KGHSH, CDR2 LQKENI. The variable domain in full, completed from reference TRBV18 and TRBJ1-2, reads NAGVMQNPRHLVRRRGQEARLRCSPMKGHSHVYWYRQLPEEGLKFMVYLQKENIIDESGMPKERFSAEFPKEGPSILRIQQVVRGDSAAYFCASSPAGNYGYTFGSGTRLTVV.

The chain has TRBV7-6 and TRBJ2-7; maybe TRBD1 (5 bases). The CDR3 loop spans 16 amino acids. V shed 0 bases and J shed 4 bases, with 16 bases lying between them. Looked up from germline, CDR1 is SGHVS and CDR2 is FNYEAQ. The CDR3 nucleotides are TGTGCCAGCAGCTTAGCGCCGACAGTACTATCTTACGAGCAGTACTTC. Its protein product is CASSLAPTVLSYEQYF.

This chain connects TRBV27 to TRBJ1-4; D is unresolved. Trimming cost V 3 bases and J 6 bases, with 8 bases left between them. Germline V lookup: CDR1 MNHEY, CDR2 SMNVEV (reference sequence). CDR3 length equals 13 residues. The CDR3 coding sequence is TGTGCCAGCAGTTTCACCCTCGATGAAAAACTGTTTTTT. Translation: CASSFTLDEKLFF.

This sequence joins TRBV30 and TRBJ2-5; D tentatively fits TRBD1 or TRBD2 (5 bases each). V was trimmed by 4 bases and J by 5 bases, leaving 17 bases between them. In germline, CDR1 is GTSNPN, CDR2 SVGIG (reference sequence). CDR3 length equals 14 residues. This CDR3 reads CAWNKGVSGETQYF. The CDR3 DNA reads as TGTGCCTGGAACAAAGGGGTCTCGGGGGAGACCCAGTACTTC. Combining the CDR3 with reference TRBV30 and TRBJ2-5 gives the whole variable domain SQTIHQWPATLVQPVGSPLSLECTVEGTSNPNLYWYRQAAGRGLQLLFYSVGIGQISSEVPQNLSASRPQDRQFILSSKKLLLSDSGFYLCAWNKGVSGETQYFGPGTRLLVL.

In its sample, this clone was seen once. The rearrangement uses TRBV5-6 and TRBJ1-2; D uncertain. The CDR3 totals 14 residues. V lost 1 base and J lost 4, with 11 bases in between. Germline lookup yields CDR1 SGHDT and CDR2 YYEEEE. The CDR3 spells CASSLWSDSYGYTF. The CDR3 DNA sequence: TGTGCCAGCAGCTTGTGGTCAGATAGCTATGGCTACACCTTC.

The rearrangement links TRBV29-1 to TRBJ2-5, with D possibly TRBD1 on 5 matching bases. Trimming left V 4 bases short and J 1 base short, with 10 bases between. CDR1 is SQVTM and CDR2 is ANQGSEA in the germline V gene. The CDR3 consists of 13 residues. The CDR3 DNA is TGCAGCGTTGTATTGGGGCCCCAAGAGACCCAGTACTTC. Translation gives CSVVLGPQETQYF. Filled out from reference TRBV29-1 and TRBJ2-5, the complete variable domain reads SAVISQKPSRDICQRGTSLTIQCQVDSQVTMMFWYRQQPGQSLTLIATANQGSEATYESGFVIDKFPISRPNLTFSTLTVSNMSPEDSSIYLCSVVLGPQETQYFGPGTRLLVL.

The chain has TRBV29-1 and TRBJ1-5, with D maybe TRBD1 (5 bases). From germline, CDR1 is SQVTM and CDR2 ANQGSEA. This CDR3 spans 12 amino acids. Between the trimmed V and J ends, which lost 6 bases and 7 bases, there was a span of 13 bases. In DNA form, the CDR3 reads TGCAGCGTGAGTATAGGGGAACAGCCCCAGCATTTT. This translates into CSVSIGEQPQHF.

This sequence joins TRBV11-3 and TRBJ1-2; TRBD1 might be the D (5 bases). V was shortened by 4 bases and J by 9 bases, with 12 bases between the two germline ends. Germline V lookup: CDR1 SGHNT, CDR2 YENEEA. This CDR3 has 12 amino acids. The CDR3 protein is CASSYQGASYTF. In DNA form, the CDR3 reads TGTGCCAGCAGCTACCAAGGGGCCAGCTACACCTTC. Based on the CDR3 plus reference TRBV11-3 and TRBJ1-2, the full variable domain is EAGVVQSPRYKIIEKKQPVAFWCNPISGHNTLYWYLQNLGQGPELLIRYENEEAVDDSQLPKDRFSAERLKGVDSTLKIQPAELGDSAVYLCASSYQGASYTFGSGTRLTVV.

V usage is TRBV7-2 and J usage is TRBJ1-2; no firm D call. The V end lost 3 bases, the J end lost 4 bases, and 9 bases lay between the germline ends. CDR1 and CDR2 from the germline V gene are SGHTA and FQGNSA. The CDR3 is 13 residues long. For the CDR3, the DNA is TGTGCCAGCAGCTTGGCGGAGACCTATGGCTACACCTTC. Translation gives CASSLAETYGYTF.

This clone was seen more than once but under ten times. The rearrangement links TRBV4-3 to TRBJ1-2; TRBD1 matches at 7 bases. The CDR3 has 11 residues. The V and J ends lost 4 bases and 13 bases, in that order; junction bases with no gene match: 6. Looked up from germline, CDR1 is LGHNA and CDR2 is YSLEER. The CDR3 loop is CASSRGQVFTF. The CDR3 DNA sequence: TGCGCCAGCAGCCGAGGACAGGTCTTCACCTTC.

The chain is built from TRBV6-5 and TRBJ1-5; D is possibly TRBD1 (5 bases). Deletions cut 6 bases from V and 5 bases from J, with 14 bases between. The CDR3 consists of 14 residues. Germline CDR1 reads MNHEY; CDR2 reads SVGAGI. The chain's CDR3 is CASSRRLGDQPQHF. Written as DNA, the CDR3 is TGTGCCAGCAGCCGACGCTTAGGGGATCAGCCCCAGCATTTT.

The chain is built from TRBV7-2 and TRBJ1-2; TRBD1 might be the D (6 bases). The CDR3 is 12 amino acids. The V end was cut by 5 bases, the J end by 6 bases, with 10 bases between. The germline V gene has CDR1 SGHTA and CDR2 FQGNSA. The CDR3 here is CASSRTDHGYTF. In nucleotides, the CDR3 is TGTGCCAGCAGCCGGACAGATCATGGCTACACCTTC.

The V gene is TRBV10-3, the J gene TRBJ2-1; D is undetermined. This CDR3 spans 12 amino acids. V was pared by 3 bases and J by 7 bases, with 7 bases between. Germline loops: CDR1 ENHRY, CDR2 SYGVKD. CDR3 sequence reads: CAISENRNEQFF. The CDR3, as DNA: TGTGCCATCAGTGAAAATCGGAATGAGCAGTTCTTC.

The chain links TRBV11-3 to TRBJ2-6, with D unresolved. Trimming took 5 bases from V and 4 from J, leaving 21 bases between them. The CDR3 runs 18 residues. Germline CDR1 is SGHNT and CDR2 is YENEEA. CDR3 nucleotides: TGTGCCAGCAGCGCCATCATGGACCGGTGGCTCGGGGCCAACGTCCTGACTTTC. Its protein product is CASSAIMDRWLGANVLTF.

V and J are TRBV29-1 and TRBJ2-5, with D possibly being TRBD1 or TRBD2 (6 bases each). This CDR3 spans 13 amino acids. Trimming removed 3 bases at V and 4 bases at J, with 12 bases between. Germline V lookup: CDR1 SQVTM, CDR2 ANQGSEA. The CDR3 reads CSVEGRGRETQYF. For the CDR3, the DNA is TGCAGCGTTGAGGGCCGGGGGCGAGAGACCCAGTACTTC. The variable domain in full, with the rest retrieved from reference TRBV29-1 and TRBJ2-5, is SAVISQKPSRDICQRGTSLTIQCQVDSQVTMMFWYRQQPGQSLTLIATANQGSEATYESGFVIDKFPISRPNLTFSTLTVSNMSPEDSSIYLCSVEGRGRETQYFGPGTRLLVL.

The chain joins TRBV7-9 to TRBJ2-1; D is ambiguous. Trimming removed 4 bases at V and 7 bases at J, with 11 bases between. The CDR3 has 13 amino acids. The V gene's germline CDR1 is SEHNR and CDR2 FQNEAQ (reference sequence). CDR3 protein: CASSSPRVNEQFF. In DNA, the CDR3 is TGTGCCAGCAGCTCTCCTAGGGTGAATGAGCAGTTCTTC.

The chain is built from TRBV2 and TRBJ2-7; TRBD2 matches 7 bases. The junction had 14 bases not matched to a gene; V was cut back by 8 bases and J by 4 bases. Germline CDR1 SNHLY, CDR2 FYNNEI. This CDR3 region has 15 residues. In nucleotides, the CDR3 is TGTGCCAGCCAAGGCTTGGCGAGCGGGGATTACGAGCAGTACTTC. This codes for CASQGLASGDYEQYF.

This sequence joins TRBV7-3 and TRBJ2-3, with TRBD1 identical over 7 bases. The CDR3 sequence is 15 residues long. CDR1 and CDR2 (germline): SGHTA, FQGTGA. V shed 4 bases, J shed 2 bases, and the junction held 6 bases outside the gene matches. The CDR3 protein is CASSSGQTPTDTQYF. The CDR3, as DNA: TGTGCCAGCAGCTCGGGACAGACACCCACAGATACGCAGTATTTT.

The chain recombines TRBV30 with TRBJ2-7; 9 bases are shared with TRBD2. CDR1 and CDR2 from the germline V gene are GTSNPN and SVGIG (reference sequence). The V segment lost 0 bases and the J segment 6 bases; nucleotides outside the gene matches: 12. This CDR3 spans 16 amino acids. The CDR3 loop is CAWSVRRSGGASEQYF. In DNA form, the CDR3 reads TGTGCCTGGAGTGTACGACGTAGCGGGGGAGCGTCCGAGCAGTACTTC.